Each of the 19 T cell receptor beta chains below was sequenced from the same sample in a study of PD-L1 blockade in urothelial cancer. The protocol was immunoSEQ multiplex PCR, while the TCRdb copy is restricted to in-frame clones and leaves out a portion. Among 130,000 or so clones listed, roughly 83% were seen once. The sample's time point: pretreatment peripheral blood. The sample here was PBMCs, taken around atezolizumab (anti-PD-L1) treatment. These receptors all come from a man over 45 with urothelial cancer.

This sequence joins TRBV7-9 and TRBJ2-2, with D maybe TRBD1 (5 bases). The CDR3 runs to 13 residues. The V and J ends lost 5 bases and 4 bases respectively, with 8 bases between them. The germline V gene has CDR1 SEHNR and CDR2 FQNEAQ (reference sequence). CDR3 coding DNA: TGTGCCAGCAGCCCGACAGCCACCGGGGAGCTGTTTTTT. Amino acid sequence: CASSPTATGELFF.

This chain connects TRBV11-2 to TRBJ2-7; 11 bases align to TRBD2. Per germline, CDR1 SGHAT and CDR2 FQNNGV. The ends lost 5 bases at V and 6 bases at J; junction bases unmatched: 12. The CDR3 contains 16 residues. CDR3 in amino acids: CASSLHLAGGPAEQYF. DNA of the CDR3: TGTGCCAGCAGCCTGCACTTAGCGGGAGGGCCAGCCGAGCAGTACTTC.

This clone was seen only once. This chain joins TRBV6-5 and TRBJ1-5; D is ambiguous. V was clipped by 5 bases and J by 3 bases, with 11 bases between them. The CDR3 is 14 amino acids. CDR1 is MNHEY and CDR2 is SVGAGI in the germline V gene. The CDR3: CASSPAGYNQPQHF. The CDR3 DNA reads as TGTGCCAGCAGTCCCGCGGGCTACAATCAGCCCCAGCATTTT.

The chain links TRBV6-6 to TRBJ2-7, with 10 bases identical to TRBD2. This CDR3 has 15 amino acids. Germline CDR1 is MNHNY and CDR2 is SVGAGI (reference sequence). The J segment lost 2 bases and the V segment lost 6 bases, leaving 7 bases of the junction unmatched. CDR3 amino acids: CASSIVAGGPYEQYF. In DNA form, the CDR3 reads TGTGCCAGCAGCATAGTAGCGGGAGGCCCCTACGAGCAGTACTTC.

The rearrangement uses TRBV9 and TRBJ2-1; TRBD2 aligns across 7 bases. From germline, CDR1 is SGDLS and CDR2 YYNGEE. V lost 3 bases, J lost 10 bases, and 7 bases stayed unmatched. This CDR3 is built from 13 residues. This CDR3 reads CASSGGGRVEQFF. In nucleotides, the CDR3 is TGTGCCAGCAGCGGGGGAGGGCGCGTAGAGCAGTTCTTC.

The chain recombines TRBV2 with TRBJ2-1; TRBD2 agrees at 14 bases. V lost 3 bases to trimming and J lost 10 bases; unmatched junction nucleotides: 8. CDR3 size: 16 residues. CDR1 and CDR2 from the germline V gene are SNHLY and FYNNEI. CDR3 in amino acids: CASSDWGTSGSGEQFF. The CDR3 bases are TGTGCCAGCAGTGATTGGGGGACTAGCGGGAGTGGCGAGCAGTTCTTC.

This chain joins TRBV14 and TRBJ1-6; 7 bases fit TRBD1. Trimming removed 5 bases from V and 6 bases from J; junction bases left unmatched: 7. Germline assignment: CDR1 SGHDN and CDR2 FVKESK. The CDR3 is made up of 15 amino acids. CDR3 region: CASSAPGGLNSPLHF. As DNA, the CDR3 is TGTGCCAGCAGCGCCCCAGGGGGACTTAATTCACCCCTCCACTTT.

This clone was counted at least ten times. V usage is TRBV5-6 and J usage is TRBJ2-3; TRBD2 matches at 11 bases. The germline V gene encodes CDR1 SGHDT and CDR2 YYEEEE. This CDR3 has 16 amino acids. The V gene end was trimmed by 0 bases and the J gene end by 3 bases; junction bases not matched to a gene: 3. The CDR3 bases are TGTGCCAGCAGCTTGGCTTCTAGCGGGAGGACAGATACGCAGTATTTT. It specifies CASSLASSGRTDTQYF.

This chain uses TRBV12-5 with TRBJ2-5, with 9 bases aligning to TRBD1. This CDR3 has 14 amino acids. Germline CDR1 LGHNT, CDR2 FRNRAP. V lost 1 base to trimming and J lost 8 bases; unmatched junction nucleotides: 5. CDR3 sequence (DNA): TGTGCTAGTGGTTTGGACCCGGGACAGGGAACCCAGTACTTC. Protein sequence: CASGLDPGQGTQYF.

This clone was detected a few times. This sequence joins TRBV4-2 and TRBJ1-6; D is unresolved. Germline CDR1 reads LGHNA; CDR2 reads YNFKEQ. The V gene lost 0 bases and the J gene lost 10 bases, with 19 bases spanning the gap. The CDR3 totals 17 residues. The CDR3 DNA sequence: TGTGCCAGCAGCCAAGAGACTCGGGTAGTTATGCGGTCACCCCTCCACTTT. It translates to CASSQETRVVMRSPLHF.

J is TRBJ2-7 and V is TRBV9, with a tentative D call TRBD1 (6 bases). The CDR3 has 15 amino acids. V lost 3 bases and J 5 bases, leaving 18 bases between the germline ends. Germline assignment: CDR1 SGDLS and CDR2 YYNGEE. This CDR3 is CASSDGARGYDEQYF. The CDR3 DNA reads as TGTGCCAGCAGCGATGGTGCGAGGGGGTACGACGAGCAGTACTTC.

V and J are TRBV5-8 and TRBJ2-1; 8 bases map to TRBD2. Germline trimming cut 2 bases from V and 3 bases from J; bases unmatched to any gene: 7. CDR1 and CDR2 from the germline V gene are SGHTS and YDEGEE. The CDR3 is made up of 16 amino acids. The CDR3 is CASSFPLAANYNEQFF. DNA of the CDR3: TGTGCCAGCAGCTTTCCACTAGCGGCGAACTACAATGAGCAGTTCTTC.

The DNA of the CDR3 is TGTGCCAGCTCAAAGTCAGTCGAGCAGTACTTC. Translation: CASSKSVEQYF. This chain connects TRBV18 to TRBJ2-7, with D unresolved. V was clipped by 5 bases and J by 6 bases, with 8 bases between them. Per the germline V gene, CDR1 is KGHSH and CDR2 is LQKENI. There are 11 residues in the CDR3.

The chain combines TRBV15 with TRBJ1-2, with D possibly TRBD1 on 5 matching bases. Looked up from germline, CDR1 is LNHNV and CDR2 is YYDKDF (reference sequence). V shed 4 bases and J shed 2 bases, with 14 bases lying between them. The CDR3 has 15 amino acids. The CDR3 sequence is CATSTPGGNNYGYTF. The CDR3 DNA sequence: TGTGCCACCAGCACCCCGGGGGGGAACAACTATGGCTACACCTTC.

This sequence joins TRBV2 and TRBJ2-7; 9 positions agree with TRBD1. The CDR3 contains 14 residues. The germline V gene encodes CDR1 SNHLY and CDR2 FYNNEI. J gave up 2 bases and V 2 bases, and 1 base lay outside the gene matches. As DNA, the CDR3 is TGTGCCAGCAGTGAACGACAGGGGGCCTACGAGCAGTACTTC. It specifies CASSERQGAYEQYF. The whole variable domain, filled in from reference TRBV2 and TRBJ2-7, reads EPEVTQTPSHQVTQMGQEVILRCVPISNHLYFYWYRQILGQKVEFLVSFYNNEISEKSEIFDDQFSVERPDGSNFTLKIRSTKLEDSAMYFCASSERQGAYEQYFGPGTRLTVT.

This chain connects TRBV7-8 to TRBJ1-1; maybe TRBD1 (5 bases). V was trimmed by 3 bases and J by 5 bases, leaving 10 bases between them. This CDR3 has 13 amino acids. Germline CDR1 reads SGHVS; CDR2 reads FQNEAQ. Written as DNA, the CDR3 is TGTGCCAGCAGCTTGCAGGGTGGAACTGAAGCTTTCTTT. Protein sequence: CASSLQGGTEAFF.

The chain employs TRBV5-1 and TRBJ1-1, with 7 bases lining up with TRBD1. The trim removed 3 bases at V and 0 bases at J, leaving 8 bases unmatched. From germline, CDR1 is SGHRS and CDR2 YFSETQ. The CDR3 totals 16 residues. The CDR3 is CASSSGQTTMNTEAFF. Written as DNA, the CDR3 is TGCGCCAGCAGCTCGGGACAGACCACCATGAACACTGAAGCTTTCTTT. Full variable domain (remainder filled in from reference TRBV5-1 and TRBJ1-1): KAGVTQTPRYLIKTRGQQVTLSCSPISGHRSVSWYQQTPGQGLQFLFEYFSETQRNKGNFPGRFSGRQFSNSRSEMNVSTLELGDSALYLCASSSGQTTMNTEAFFGQGTRLTVV.

The chain carries TRBV25-1 and TRBJ1-5; the D gene is possibly TRBD1 (6 bases). This CDR3 has 13 amino acids. V lost 10 bases, J lost 6 bases, and 16 bases lay in between. CDR1 is MGHDK and CDR2 is SYGVNS in the germline V gene. Written as DNA, the CDR3 is TGTGCCACCAAAGGGGGGGCCGGTCAGCCCCAGCATTTT. Translating it yields CATKGGAGQPQHF.

This clone was seen once. The chain couples TRBV19 to TRBJ1-1; 10 nucleotides align to TRBD1. J gave up 3 bases and V 6 bases, and 4 bases lay outside the gene matches. CDR1 is LNHDA, CDR2 SQIVND, per germline (reference sequence). The CDR3 length is 14 residues. CDR3 residues: CASRGQGPHTEAFF. In nucleotides, the CDR3 is TGTGCCAGTAGGGGACAGGGGCCTCACACTGAAGCTTTCTTT. Based on the CDR3 plus reference TRBV19 and TRBJ1-1, the full variable domain is DGGITQSPKYLFRKEGQNVTLSCEQNLNHDAMYWYRQDPGQGLRLIYYSQIVNDFQKGDIAEGYSVSREKKESFPLTVTSAQKNPTAFYLCASRGQGPHTEAFFGQGTRLTVV.